This T cell receptor beta chain was profiled in a study of blood T cells in healthy people across ages. The study's findings and limits: When one million T cells were used, diversity estimates were thought to be underestimates.

There were at least 5.5 micrograms of total RNA extracted from every sample. Regarding this clonotype: What it binds is unknown.

This CDR3 spans 15 amino acids. From germline, CDR1 is MNHNY and CDR2 SVGAGI (reference sequence). Germline trimming cut 6 bases from V and 0 bases from J; bases unmatched to any gene: 8. A second roughly 7 to 12 cycle PCR used barcoded and J-beta primers. TCRdb re-derived calls from the 5' RACE reads in MiXCR, one entry per CDR3 protein. The sample contains about 970,000 distinct CDR3 sequences, roughly 51% of which appear only once. The chain couples TRBV6-6 to TRBJ2-7; 7 bases agree with TRBD1. This receptor was obtained from a woman aged 55 to 70 in good health. Sequenced input: blood. The CDR3 DNA sequence: TGTGCCAGCAGACCCGACAGGGCCAGCTCCTACGAGCAGTACTTC. Encoded protein: CASRPDRASSYEQYF.